This TCR beta chain was identified during a study of T cells in Graves' hyperthyroidism and ophthalmopathy. In the study overall: Blood from the periphery was taken at initial diagnosis, before any treatment.

The CDR3 extends over 15 amino acids. V was clipped by 1 base and J by 0 bases, with 9 bases between them. Germline-derived CDR1 and CDR2 are SGHDN and FVKESK. Used for diagnoses were clinical symptoms, serum thyroxine and TRAb, thyroid ultrasound and orbital computed tomography. RNA transcripts were the template for amplifying TCR beta CDR3 regions. The HTBI primer set was used in a first-round RT-PCR of the TCR CDR3. TCRdb analysed the multiplex PCR reads with MiXCR anew, one entry per CDR3 protein. The sample lists about 560,000 distinct CDR3 sequences, about a sixth occurring once. The V gene is TRBV14, the J gene TRBJ2-5, with D hard to call. This receptor was identified in a woman in her late teens or twenties with Graves' hyperthyroidism. Sequencing was done on a sample of blood. CDR3 loop: CASSQALGYQETQYF. DNA for the CDR3: TGTGCCAGCAGCCAAGCCCTGGGGTACCAAGAGACCCAGTACTTC.